Sequencing of this T cell receptor beta chain was carried out in a study of type 1 and type 2 diabetes patients. Study-level background: Sequencing for the whole study yielded around 19 million paired-end reads.

General study results and limits: Type 2 diabetes and control V and J usage correlated highly, roughly 0.97.

Per germline, CDR1 DFQATT and CDR2 SNEGSKA (reference sequence). The V end was cut by 5 bases, the J end by 3 bases, with 17 bases between. The CDR3 spans 15 residues. In regard to this clonotype: Antigen: not known.

Genomic DNA was the PCR template. Amplification of the beta chain CDR3 used 30 forward and 13 reverse multiplex primers. TCRdb itself ran the multiplex PCR reads through MiXCR, one entry per CDR3 protein. The sample carries approximately 260,000 distinct CDR3 sequences, more than 45% recorded once. Other autoimmune diseases and infections within the past four weeks excluded donors. This TCR was recovered from a man younger than 35 with type 2 diabetes. The specimen was peripheral blood mononuclear cells (PBMCs). The chain joins TRBV20-1 to TRBJ1-3; D might be TRBD1 (6 bases). The chain's CDR3 is CSAPRGGRNGNTIYF. The CDR3 nucleotides read TGCAGTGCTCCGAGAGGGGGGCGTAATGGAAACACCATATATTTT.